The source of this T cell receptor beta chain is a study of shared clonotypes between healthy human individuals. TCRdb's copy holds only in-frame clones and misses some; the assay was immunoSEQ multiplex PCR. Counted here are 740,000 or so clones, 73% occurring once; the ten biggest clones make up around 1.7%. The CDR3 consists of 10 residues. Between the trimmed V and J ends, which lost 5 bases and 4 bases, there was a span of 4 bases. Germline CDR1 and CDR2: DFQATT and SNEGSKA (reference sequence). This sequence was found in a woman in her twenties or thirties in good health. Sequencing was done on a sample of memory CD4+ T cells sorted from blood. Subset given: CD45RA-negative fraction. The chain combines TRBV20-1 with TRBJ2-3; D gene unclear. This chain's CDR3 is CSAGADTQYF. The CDR3 nucleotides are TGCAGTGCTGGTGCAGATACGCAGTATTTT.